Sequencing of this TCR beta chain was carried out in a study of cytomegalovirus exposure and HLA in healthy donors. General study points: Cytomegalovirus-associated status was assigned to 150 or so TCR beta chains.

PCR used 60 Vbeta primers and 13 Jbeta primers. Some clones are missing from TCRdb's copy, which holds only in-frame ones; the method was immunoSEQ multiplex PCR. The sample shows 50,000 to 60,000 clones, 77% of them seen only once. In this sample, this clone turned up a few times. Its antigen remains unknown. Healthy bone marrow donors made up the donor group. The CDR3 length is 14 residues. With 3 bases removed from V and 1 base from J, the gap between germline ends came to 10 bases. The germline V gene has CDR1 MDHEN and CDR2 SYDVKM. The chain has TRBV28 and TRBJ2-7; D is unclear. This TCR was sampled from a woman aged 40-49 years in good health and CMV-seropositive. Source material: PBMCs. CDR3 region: CASSFVGGSYEQYF. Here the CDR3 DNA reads TGTGCCAGCAGTTTCGTTGGCGGATCCTACGAGCAGTACTTC.